Reported below is one T cell receptor beta chain. TCRdb's table, derived via immunoSEQ multiplex PCR, lists solely in-frame clones and lacks some. The sample yields 360,000 or so clones, more than 75% seen once. Regarding treatment: 15 to 20 received Ad26.COV2.S at low or high dose, single or two shots; a few received placebo; per-sample allocation not given. At day 63 after the first vaccine or placebo injection, samples were drawn. The sample belongs to a study of Ad26.COV2.S vaccination and SARS-CoV-2 variants. The CDR3 extends over 12 amino acids. Deletions cut 9 bases from V and 2 bases from J, with 10 bases between. Looked up from germline, CDR1 is LNHDA and CDR2 is SQIVND (reference sequence).

V usage is TRBV19 and J usage is TRBJ1-2; D is uncertain. This sequence was found in a person between 18 and 65 years old who received the Ad26.COV2.S COVID-19 vaccine or a placebo. The sample here was peripheral blood, taken in a trial of Ad26.COV2.S vaccine versus placebo. CDR3 loop: CARRERNYGYTF. Written as DNA, the CDR3 is TGTGCCAGAAGAGAAAGGAACTATGGCTACACCTTC.